The rows below give T cell receptor beta chains drawn from one sample of a study of control samples from healthy donors and cancer patients. Data came from immunoSEQ multiplex PCR; TCRdb stores just in-frame clones and leaves some out. The profile shows over 120,000 clones, 91% of them singletons. Material: blood. The receptors stem from a man between 25 and 39 years old in good health. Both conserved end residues are part of each CDR3. A D gene is named only where the DNA matches it firmly. Expanded clones get a size class; other rows say once, few or many, or leave the size out.

>NA|NA|TRBJ1-2|TRBV28
TGTGCCAGCCAAGCTAACTATGGCTACACCTTC
CASQANYGYTF
>NA|TRBD1|TRBJ1-1|TRBV30
TGTGCCCTCCACCCCCAGACAGGGGTCACTGAAGCTTTCTTT
CALHPQTGVTEAFF
>once|NA|TRBJ1-2|TRBV7-9
TGTGCCAGCAGCTTAGACCTTACAGGGTTGGGCTACACCTTC
CASSLDLTGLGYTF
>NA|TRBD2|TRBJ2-3|TRBV5-4
TGTGCCAGCTCCAGGGTGCGTGCACTAGCGGGGGTTGATACGCAGTATTTT
CASSRVRALAGVDTQYF
>NA|TRBD1|TRBJ1-1|TRBV15
TGTGCCACCCTGCGTACAACGGGACAGCTTGAAGCTTTCTTT
CATLRTTGQLEAFF
>NA|NA|TRBJ2-7|TRBV18
TGTGCCAGCTCACCACGGGGGGCCGTCTACGAGCAGTACTTC
CASSPRGAVYEQYF
>NA|TRBD2|TRBJ2-7|TRBV12-3/TRBV12-4
TGTGCCAGCAAAGCGGGGGGGTACGAGCAGTACTTC
CASKAGGYEQYF
>few|NA|TRBJ1-1|TRBV6-1
TGTGCCAGCAGTGAAGTGTCCGAGACAAGGAATGAAGCTTTCTTT
CASSEVSETRNEAFF
>NA|NA|TRBJ2-7|TRBV5-6
TGTGCCAGCAGCGAAGACAGGAGATTCTACGAGCAGTACTTC
CASSEDRRFYEQYF
>many|NA|TRBJ1-2|TRBV12-3/TRBV12-4
TGTGCCAGCAGTTCCACGTGGACTACTGGCTACACCTTC
CASSSTWTTGYTF
>NA|TRBD1|TRBJ1-5|TRBV28
TGTGCCAGCAGTCTCCAGGGGGCCAGCAATCAGCCCCAGCATTTT
CASSLQGASNQPQHF
>NA|NA|TRBJ1-1|TRBV7-8
TGTGCCAGCAGCTTATTGTGGTCGAACACTGAAGCTTTCTTT
CASSLLWSNTEAFF
>NA|NA|TRBJ1-6|TRBV6-6
TGTGCCAGCAGACCCAGGGGATCAGATTCACCCCTCCACTTT
CASRPRGSDSPLHF
>NA|NA|TRBJ2-3|TRBV5-6
TGTGCCAGCAGCTTGGCGGCAACAGATACGCAGTATTTT
CASSLAATDTQYF
>NA|NA|TRBJ2-1|TRBV2
TGTGCCAGCTCCCCGGTTTCCTACAATGAGCAGTTCTTC
CASSPVSYNEQFF
>NA|NA|TRBJ1-4|TRBV10-1
TGCGCCAGCAGTGTAGGAGGACCGGATGAAAAACTGTTTTTT
CASSVGGPDEKLFF
>NA|TRBD2|TRBJ2-2|TRBV5-1
TGCGCCAGCAGCTCTAGCGGGGGGCCTGACGGGGAGCTGTTTTTT
CASSSSGGPDGELFF
>NA|NA|TRBJ2-3|TRBV27
TGTGCCAGCAGTTTTTACCTACCAGTATACACAGATACGCAGTATTTT
CASSFYLPVYTDTQYF
>NA|NA|TRBJ1-2|TRBV5-1
TGCGCCAGCAGCTTGGAACCCTATGGCTACACCTTC
CASSLEPYGYTF
>once|NA|TRBJ1-2|TRBV6-5
TGTGCCAGCAACCCTTCGGGGAGGGGATATGGCTACACCTTC
CASNPSGRGYGYTF
>few|NA|TRBJ1-5|TRBV19
TGTGCCAGTGCTGGGGCAGCTTATAGCAATCAGCCCCAGCATTTT
CASAGAAYSNQPQHF
>NA|TRBD2|TRBJ2-5|TRBV5-1
TGCGCCAGCAGCTTTAGCGGGGGGGAAGAGACCCAGTACTTC
CASSFSGGEETQYF
>NA|TRBD1|TRBJ1-1|TRBV28
TGTGCCAGCAGTTTCAGGGGGCTGAACACTGAAGCTTTCTTT
CASSFRGLNTEAFF
>NA|NA|TRBJ1-2|TRBV23-1
TGCGCCAGCAGTCAGGCCGGTAGAGGGGATGGCTACACCTTC
CASSQAGRGDGYTF
>NA|NA|TRBJ1-2|TRBV5-1
TGCGCCAGCAGCTTAAACCAAGCCGGCGATGGCTACACCTTC
CASSLNQAGDGYTF
>NA|NA|TRBJ1-2|TRBV9
TGTGCCAGCAGCGTAGGGGCGGCAGGCCTATTCTATGGCTACACCTTC
CASSVGAAGLFYGYTF
>NA|TRBD1|TRBJ2-1|TRBV7-9
TGTGCCAGCAGCCCCCCGACAGGGGAGCAGTTCTTC
CASSPPTGEQFF
>NA|NA|TRBJ2-1|TRBV5-1
TGCGCCAGCAGCCGACGGTCCCGGGACACCGCTCCTTACAATGAGCAGTTCTTC
CASSRRSRDTAPYNEQFF
>NA|TRBD1|TRBJ2-7|TRBV7-3
TGTGCCAGCAGCTTGTCCGGGACAGGGGGCTACGAGCAGTACTTC
CASSLSGTGGYEQYF
>NA|TRBD1|TRBJ1-1|TRBV3-1/TRBV3-2
TGTGCCAGCAGCCAACGACAGGGGGCTGAAGCTTTCTTT
CASSQRQGAEAFF
>NA|NA|TRBJ1-1|TRBV19
TGTGCCAGTAGTATTGGGAGTTTGAACACTGAAGCTTTCTTT
CASSIGSLNTEAFF
>NA|TRBD1|TRBJ2-7|TRBV10-3
TGTGCCATCAGTGCCGACAGGGCCGTCTACGAGCAGTACTTC
CAISADRAVYEQYF
>once|NA|TRBJ2-2|TRBV3-1/TRBV3-2
TGTGCCAGCAGCCAAGGACGCGGCACCGGGGAGCTGTTTTTT
CASSQGRGTGELFF
>NA|NA|TRBJ1-2|TRBV27
TGTGCCAGCAGTCCCGGGACTCTACTCTATGGCTACACCTTC
CASSPGTLLYGYTF
>once|NA|TRBJ2-3|TRBV6-5
TGTGCCACCTCGGAGTGGGGTAGCACAGATACGCAGTATTTT
CATSEWGSTDTQYF
>NA|TRBD1|TRBJ1-5|TRBV28
TGTGCCAGCTTAGATGGGACAGGGGATCAGCCCCAGCATTTT
CASLDGTGDQPQHF
>NA|NA|TRBJ1-2|TRBV5-1
TGCGCCAGCACTGGGGACTATGGCTACACCTTC
CASTGDYGYTF
>NA|NA|TRBJ2-2|TRBV28
TGTGCCAGCTACGGGCTAGATTCTCCCGGGGAGCTGTTTTTT
CASYGLDSPGELFF
>NA|NA|TRBJ1-5|TRBV2
TGTGCCAGCAGTGAAGCGACCGGACGGCATAGCAATCAGCCCCAGCATTTT
CASSEATGRHSNQPQHF
>NA|TRBD1|TRBJ1-1|TRBV19
TGTGCCAGTAGTATAGGGACAGGGGGTTTCACTGAAGCTTTCTTT
CASSIGTGGFTEAFF
>NA|NA|TRBJ2-7|TRBV9
TGTGCCAGCAGCGCCGGACAGACCTACGAGCAGTACTTC
CASSAGQTYEQYF
>NA|TRBD1|TRBJ1-2|TRBV28
TGTGCCAGCAGTCCGTATCGACAGGGGGCGGTTGGCTACACCTTC
CASSPYRQGAVGYTF
>NA|NA|TRBJ2-7|TRBV7-9
TGTGCCAGCAGCTTAGCCTCGGGCCCAGTTAAGGAGCAGTACTTC
CASSLASGPVKEQYF
>NA|TRBD1|TRBJ2-1|TRBV28
TGTGCCAGCAGTGAACTGACAGGGGAGTACAATGAGCAGTTCTTC
CASSELTGEYNEQFF
>NA|NA|TRBJ2-7|TRBV3-1/TRBV3-2
TGTGCCAGCGAAGGGTACTACGAGCAGTACTTC
CASEGYYEQYF
>NA|NA|TRBJ1-6|TRBV9
TGTGCCAGCAGCGTAGAGGGGGAAAGGTCACCCCTCCACTTT
CASSVEGERSPLHF
>NA|NA|TRBJ1-5|TRBV7-9
TGTGCCAGCAGCTTAGGGACTACCTCTCAGCCCCAGCATTTT
CASSLGTTSQPQHF
>NA|NA|TRBJ1-2|TRBV7-2
TGTGCCAGCAGCTCGACGACAGGCCGGCGGTATGGCTACACCTTC
CASSSTTGRRYGYTF